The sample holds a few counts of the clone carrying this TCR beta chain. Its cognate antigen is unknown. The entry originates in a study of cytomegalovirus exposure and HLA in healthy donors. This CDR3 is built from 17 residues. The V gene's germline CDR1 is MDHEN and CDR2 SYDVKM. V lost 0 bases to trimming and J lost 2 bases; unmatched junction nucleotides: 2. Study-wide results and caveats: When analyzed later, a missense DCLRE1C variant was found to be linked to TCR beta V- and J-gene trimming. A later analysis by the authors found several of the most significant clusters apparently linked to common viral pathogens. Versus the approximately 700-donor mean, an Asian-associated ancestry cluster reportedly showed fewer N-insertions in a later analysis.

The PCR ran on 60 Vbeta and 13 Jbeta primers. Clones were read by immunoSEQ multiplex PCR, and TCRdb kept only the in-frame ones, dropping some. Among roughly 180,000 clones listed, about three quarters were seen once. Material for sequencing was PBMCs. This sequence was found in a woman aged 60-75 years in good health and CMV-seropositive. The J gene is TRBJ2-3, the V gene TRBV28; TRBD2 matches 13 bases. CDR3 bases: TGTGCCAGCAGTTTATGGACTAGCGGGGGGTACACAGATACGCAGTATTTT. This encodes CASSLWTSGGYTDTQYF.